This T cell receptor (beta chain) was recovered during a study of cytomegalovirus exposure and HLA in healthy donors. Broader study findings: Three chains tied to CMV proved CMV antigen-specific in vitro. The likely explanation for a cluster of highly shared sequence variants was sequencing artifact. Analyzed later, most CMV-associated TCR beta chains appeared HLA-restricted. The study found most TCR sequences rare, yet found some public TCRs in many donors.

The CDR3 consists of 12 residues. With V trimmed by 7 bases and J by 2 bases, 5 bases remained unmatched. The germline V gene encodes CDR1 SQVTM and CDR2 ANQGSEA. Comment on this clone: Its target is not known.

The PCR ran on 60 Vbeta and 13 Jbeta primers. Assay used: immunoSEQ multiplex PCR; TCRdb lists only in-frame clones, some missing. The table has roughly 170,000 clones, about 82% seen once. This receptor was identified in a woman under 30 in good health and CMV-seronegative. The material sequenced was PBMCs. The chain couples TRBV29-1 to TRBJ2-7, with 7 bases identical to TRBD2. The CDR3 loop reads CSAAGETYEQYF. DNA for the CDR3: TGCAGCGCTGCGGGGGAGACCTACGAGCAGTACTTC.